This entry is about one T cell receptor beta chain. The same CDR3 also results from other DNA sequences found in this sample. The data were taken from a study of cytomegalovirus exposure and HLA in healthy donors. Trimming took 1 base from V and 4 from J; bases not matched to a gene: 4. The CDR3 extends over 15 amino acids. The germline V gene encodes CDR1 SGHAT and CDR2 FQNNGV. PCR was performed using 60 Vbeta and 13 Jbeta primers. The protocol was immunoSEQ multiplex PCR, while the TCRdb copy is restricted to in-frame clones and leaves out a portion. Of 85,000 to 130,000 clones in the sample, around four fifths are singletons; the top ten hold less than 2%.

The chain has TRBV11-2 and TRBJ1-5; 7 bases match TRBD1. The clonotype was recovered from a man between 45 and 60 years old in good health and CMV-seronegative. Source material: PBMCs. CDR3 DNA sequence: TGTGCCAGCAGCTTAGGTGCAGGGGGGAATCAGCCCCAGCATTTT. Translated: CASSLGAGGNQPQHF.